The rows below give T cell receptor beta chains drawn from one sample of a study of somatic mutations in cytotoxic T cells in rheumatoid arthritis. Using immunoSEQ multiplex PCR, the repertoire was profiled, and TCRdb retains in-frame clones only, with some absent. Seen here are some 17,000 clones, around 80% observed once, and the top ten hold roughly 19%. Sequencing was carried out using CD8+ T cells sorted from blood. Receptors were obtained from an adult with rheumatoid arthritis. Both conserved end residues are part of each CDR3. Each record gives: V gene, clone size, D gene, J gene, CDR3 DNA, CDR3 protein. The D gene is left open where the match is weak. Not all rows give a size; the values are once, few, many and, for expanded clones, a class.

TRBV6-1	.	.	TRBJ1-1	TGTGCCAGCAGTGAATGGTTGACAGGCTTGAACACTGAAGCTTTCTTT	CASSEWLTGLNTEAFF
TRBV10-2	.	.	TRBJ1-2	TGCGCCAGCAGTGAGTCGGGGGCCTATGGCTACACCTTC	CASSESGAYGYTF
TRBV9	.	.	TRBJ2-7	TGTGCCAGCAGCGTCGGACCCGGAGGGACCTACGAGCAGTACTTC	CASSVGPGGTYEQYF
TRBV7-8	.	.	TRBJ2-5	TGTGCCAGTAAAGCCCCCGGGGAAGAGACCCAGTACTTC	CASKAPGEETQYF
TRBV30	once	.	TRBJ2-7	TGTGCCTGGAGTTGGGAGTCCGGCTCCTACGAGCAGTACTTC	CAWSWESGSYEQYF
TRBV4-1	few	.	TRBJ2-3	TGCGCCAGCAGCCAAAGGACAGACGCGGCGGATACGCAGTATTTT	CASSQRTDAADTQYF
TRBV11-2	.	.	TRBJ1-4	TGTGCCAGCAGCTTAGATGGTCCGGGACAAAAACTGTTTTTT	CASSLDGPGQKLFF
TRBV6-5	.	TRBD2	TRBJ2-2	TGTGCCAGCAGTTTAGGCGGGGGAGAAACCGGGGAGCTGTTTTTT	CASSLGGGETGELFF
TRBV5-6	few	.	TRBJ2-7	TGTGCCAGCAGCTGGGACCTAAATCCCTACGAGCAGTACTTC	CASSWDLNPYEQYF
TRBV7-9	.	.	TRBJ1-1	TGTGCCAGCAGCTACGACAGGATGAACACTGAAGCTTTCTTT	CASSYDRMNTEAFF
TRBV29-1	.	.	TRBJ2-1	TGCAGCGTTGAGATGGCTTCCTACAATGAGCAGTTCTTC	CSVEMASYNEQFF
TRBV9	.	.	TRBJ2-7	TGTGCCAGCAGCGTAGAAGGCGGATCCTACGAGCAGTACTTC	CASSVEGGSYEQYF
TRBV7-6	.	.	TRBJ2-3	TGTGCCAGCAGCCGGGATTTCACAGATACGCAGTATTTT	CASSRDFTDTQYF
TRBV6-1	.	TRBD1	TRBJ2-4	TGTGCCAGCAGTGGGTTTGACAGGGGAAACATTCAGTACTTC	CASSGFDRGNIQYF
TRBV5-4	.	TRBD2	TRBJ2-7	TGTGCCAGCAGCTTTAGCGGGGGTGGCGAGCAGTACTTC	CASSFSGGGEQYF
TRBV11-2	.	.	TRBJ1-6	TGTGCCAGCAGCTCCCTACGACTTGGGCTTCTAAATTCACCCCTCCACTTT	CASSSLRLGLLNSPLHF
TRBV30	few	TRBD1	TRBJ1-4	TGTGCCTGGAGTGCGACAGGGGGAAATGAAAAACTGTTTTTT	CAWSATGGNEKLFF
TRBV19	.	.	TRBJ2-1	TGTGCCAGTAGTATTCGTACTGATGAGTACAATGAGCAGTTCTTC	CASSIRTDEYNEQFF
TRBV6-5	.	TRBD2	TRBJ2-1	TGTGCCAGCAGTCTAGCGGGGGGAGGCTACAATGAGCAGTTCTTC	CASSLAGGGYNEQFF
TRBV4-1	.	TRBD1	TRBJ1-1	TGCGCCAGCAGCCAAGAATATAGGGGGCTGAACACTGAAGCTTTCTTT	CASSQEYRGLNTEAFF
TRBV7-9	.	.	TRBJ2-1	TGTGCCAGCAGCTTAGCGGGGAGATACAATGAGCAGTTCTTC	CASSLAGRYNEQFF
TRBV5-1	.	.	TRBJ2-5	TGCGCCAGCAGCCCAGCTCGGGGGTTACAAGAGACCCAGTACTTC	CASSPARGLQETQYF
TRBV6-1	.	.	TRBJ2-7	TGTGCCAGCAGTGCTTTTCAGCCCTCCTACGAGCAGTACTTC	CASSAFQPSYEQYF
TRBV18	once	.	TRBJ2-5	TGTGCCAGCTCGGAACGGACAAACGAGAAGACCCAGTACTTC	CASSERTNEKTQYF
TRBV29-1	.	.	TRBJ1-2	TGCAGCGTTGATGGGGGGAACTATGGCTACACCTTC	CSVDGGNYGYTF
TRBV5-6	few	TRBD2	TRBJ2-3	TGTGCCAGCAGCGGGGTAGCGGGGGACGCAGATACGCAGTATTTT	CASSGVAGDADTQYF
TRBV4-1	few	TRBD2	TRBJ2-5	TGCGCCAGCAGCCAACCGCCTGGCGGGGGGAGAGAGACCCAGTACTTC	CASSQPPGGGRETQYF
TRBV5-3	few	.	TRBJ1-1	TGTGCCAGAAGCGGCAACAGGGTGGTCACTGAAGCTTTCTTT	CARSGNRVVTEAFF
TRBV28	.	.	TRBJ2-5	TGTGCCAGCAGTCAAGTGGAACTCCAAGAGACCCAGTACTTC	CASSQVELQETQYF
TRBV21-1	.	.	TRBJ2-7	TGTGCCAGCAGCCTCCGGGACAGGGTCTACGAGCAGTACTTC	CASSLRDRVYEQYF
TRBV25-1	.	.	TRBJ2-3	TGTGCCAGCAGTGATCCGCTAGAGGCGCAGTATTTT	CASSDPLEAQYF
TRBV6-5	.	TRBD1	TRBJ2-1	TGTGCCAGCAGTTACTCCGGACAGGGGTATGAGCAGTTCTTC	CASSYSGQGYEQFF
TRBV5-5	.	TRBD2	TRBJ2-3	TGTGCCAGCAGCCCCCGGGAGGGAATCGACACAGATACGCAGTATTTT	CASSPREGIDTDTQYF
TRBV5-4	.	.	TRBJ1-4	TGTGCCAGCAGCTTGGGAAGAGGGAACGCGGAAAAACTGTTTTTT	CASSLGRGNAEKLFF
TRBV5-4	.	.	TRBJ2-3	TGTGCCAGCAGCTCCGAGGATACGCAGTATTTT	CASSSEDTQYF
TRBV6-5	.	TRBD1	TRBJ1-1	TGTGCCAGCAGTTTTACAGGGGGCGAGACTGAAGCTTTCTTT	CASSFTGGETEAFF
TRBV30	few	TRBD1	TRBJ1-2	TGTGCCTGGTCACCTGGAGGGACAGGGGTTGGCTACACCTTC	CAWSPGGTGVGYTF
TRBV11-2	once	TRBD2	TRBJ2-7	TGTGCCAGCAGCTTAATGAGTGCGGGAGGAGGCGAGCAGTACTTC	CASSLMSAGGGEQYF
TRBV4-1	.	.	TRBJ2-1	TGCGCCAGTTCCGGGACTCTTTACAATGAGCAGTTCTTC	CASSGTLYNEQFF
TRBV7-6	.	.	TRBJ2-7	TGTGCCAGCAGCCCGAACACTTTCAATCCCTACGAGCAGTACTTC	CASSPNTFNPYEQYF
TRBV21-1	.	.	TRBJ1-1	TGTGCCAGCAGGGTTTCGTTAGCCACAATTCGCACTGAAGCTTTCTTT	CASRVSLATIRTEAFF
TRBV27	.	.	TRBJ2-7	TGTGCCAGCAGTTTTCAGCGGGCCTACGAGCAGTACTTC	CASSFQRAYEQYF
TRBV6-1	few	.	TRBJ1-6	TGTGCCAGCAGGGAAGGGGACGGTTCACCCCTCCACTTT	CASREGDGSPLHF
TRBV4-1	.	TRBD1	TRBJ1-1	TGCGCCAGCAGCCACTCTGACAGGGGGCGCGTTGTTGGAGAACTAGGGACTTTCTTT	CASSHSDRGRVVGELGTFF
TRBV7-6	.	TRBD1	TRBJ1-2	TGTGCCAGCAGCTTAGGGACAGGGCTTTATGGCTACACCTTC	CASSLGTGLYGYTF
TRBV5-6	.	.	TRBJ2-1	TGTGCCAGCAGCTTTGTAGAATTATACAATGAGCAGTTCTTC	CASSFVELYNEQFF
TRBV18	.	TRBD1	TRBJ2-1	TGTGCCAGCTCACCAGACAGGGGGCGGAAGAATGAGCAGTTCTTC	CASSPDRGRKNEQFF
TRBV29-1	once	TRBD1	TRBJ2-7	TGCAGCGTTACAGGGGGCGCGTCCTACGAGCAGTACTTC	CSVTGGASYEQYF
TRBV4-1	.	.	TRBJ2-1	TGCGCCAGCTCGGTAGGCTCCTACAATGAGCAGTTCTTC	CASSVGSYNEQFF
TRBV5-1	.	TRBD1	TRBJ2-5	TGCGCCAGCAGCTTCACCGGGACAGGGTACCAAGAGACCCAGTACTTC	CASSFTGTGYQETQYF
TRBV25-1	.	TRBD2	TRBJ2-2	TGTGCCAGCAGTGAATTACTAGCGGATCCGAACACCGGGGAGCTGTTTTTT	CASSELLADPNTGELFF
TRBV5-1	.	TRBD2	TRBJ2-1	TGCGCCAGCAGCTCAGTGACGGGACTAGCGGGGAATGAGCAGTTCTTC	CASSSVTGLAGNEQFF
TRBV29-1	.	TRBD2	TRBJ2-3	TGCAGCGTTTCCGGGGGAGGGAGGGAAGATACGCAGTATTTT	CSVSGGGREDTQYF
TRBV6-5	.	.	TRBJ1-1	TGTGCCAGCAGTTCCCCCCGAACAGGAAAAGCTTTCTTT	CASSSPRTGKAFF
TRBV5-6	.	.	TRBJ2-7	TGTGCCAGCAGCCCTGACCCTCGGGGCTACGAGCAGTACTTC	CASSPDPRGYEQYF
TRBV4-1	.	.	TRBJ2-1	TGCGCCAGCAGCCAATGGTCTGTTCCTAGCCATGAGCAGTTCTTC	CASSQWSVPSHEQFF
TRBV9	.	TRBD2	TRBJ2-1	TGTGCCAGCAGCGTTGCGGGAGGGCTTTACAATGAGCAGTTCTTC	CASSVAGGLYNEQFF
TRBV4-1	.	.	TRBJ1-3	TGCGCCAGCAGCCAAGACCCAGGGCGTGGAAACACCATATATTTT	CASSQDPGRGNTIYF
TRBV2	.	TRBD2	TRBJ2-5	TGTGCCAGCAGTACCGGACTAGCGGGTAGTCAAGAGACCCAGTACTTC	CASSTGLAGSQETQYF
TRBV11-2	.	.	TRBJ2-7	TGTGCCAGCAGCTTATCCCCCTACGAGCAGTACTTC	CASSLSPYEQYF